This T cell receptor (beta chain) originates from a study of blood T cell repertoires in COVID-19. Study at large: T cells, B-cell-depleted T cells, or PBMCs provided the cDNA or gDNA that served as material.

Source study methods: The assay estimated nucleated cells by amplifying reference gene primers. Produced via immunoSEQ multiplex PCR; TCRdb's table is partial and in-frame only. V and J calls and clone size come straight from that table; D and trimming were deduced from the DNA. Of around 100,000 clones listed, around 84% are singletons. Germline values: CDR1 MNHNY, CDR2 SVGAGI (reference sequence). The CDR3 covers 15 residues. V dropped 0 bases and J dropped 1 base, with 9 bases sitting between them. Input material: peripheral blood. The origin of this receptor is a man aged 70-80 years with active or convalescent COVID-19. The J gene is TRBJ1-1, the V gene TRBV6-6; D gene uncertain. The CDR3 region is CASSYSSVENTEAFF. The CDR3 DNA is TGTGCCAGCAGTTACTCGAGTGTTGAGAACACTGAAGCTTTCTTT.